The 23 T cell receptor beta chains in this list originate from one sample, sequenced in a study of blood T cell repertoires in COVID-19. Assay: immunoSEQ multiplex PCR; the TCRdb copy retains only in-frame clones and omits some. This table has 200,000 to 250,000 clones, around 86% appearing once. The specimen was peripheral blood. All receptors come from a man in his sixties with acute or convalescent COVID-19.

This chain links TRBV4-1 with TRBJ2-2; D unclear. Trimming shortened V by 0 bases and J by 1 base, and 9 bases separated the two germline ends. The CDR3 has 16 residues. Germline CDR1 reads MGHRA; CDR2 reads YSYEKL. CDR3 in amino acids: CASSQDSGRNTGELFF. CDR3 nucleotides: TGCGCCAGCAGCCAAGATTCGGGTAGGAACACCGGGGAGCTGTTTTTT.

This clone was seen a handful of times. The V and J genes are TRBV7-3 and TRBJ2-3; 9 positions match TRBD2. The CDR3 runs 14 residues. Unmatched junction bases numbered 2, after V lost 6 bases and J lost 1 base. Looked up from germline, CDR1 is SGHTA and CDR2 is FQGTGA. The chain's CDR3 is CASRVAGGTDTQYF. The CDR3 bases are TGTGCCAGCAGGGTAGCGGGGGGCACAGATACGCAGTATTTT.

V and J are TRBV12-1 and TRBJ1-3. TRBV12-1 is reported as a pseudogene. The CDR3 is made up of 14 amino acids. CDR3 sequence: CASREGTTGNTIYF. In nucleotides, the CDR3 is TGTGCCAGTAGAGAGGGCACGACTGGAAACACCATATATTTT.

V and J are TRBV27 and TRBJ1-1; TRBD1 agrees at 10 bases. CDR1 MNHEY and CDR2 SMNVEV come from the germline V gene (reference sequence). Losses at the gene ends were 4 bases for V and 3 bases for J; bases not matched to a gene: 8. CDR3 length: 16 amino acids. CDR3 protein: CASSSRRQGAYTEAFF. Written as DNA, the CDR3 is TGTGCCAGCAGTTCACGTAGACAGGGGGCTTACACTGAAGCTTTCTTT.

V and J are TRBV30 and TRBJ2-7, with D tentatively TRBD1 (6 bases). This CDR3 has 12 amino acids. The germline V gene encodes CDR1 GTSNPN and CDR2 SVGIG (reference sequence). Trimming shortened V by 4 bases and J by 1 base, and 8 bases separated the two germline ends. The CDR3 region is CAWNGQSYEQYF. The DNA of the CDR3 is TGTGCCTGGAATGGACAGTCCTACGAGCAGTACTTC.

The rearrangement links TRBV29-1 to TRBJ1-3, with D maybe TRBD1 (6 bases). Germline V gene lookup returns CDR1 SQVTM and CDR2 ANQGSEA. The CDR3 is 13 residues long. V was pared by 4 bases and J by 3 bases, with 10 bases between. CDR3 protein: CSVVQGIGNTIYF. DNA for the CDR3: TGCAGCGTTGTGCAGGGGATTGGAAACACCATATATTTT.

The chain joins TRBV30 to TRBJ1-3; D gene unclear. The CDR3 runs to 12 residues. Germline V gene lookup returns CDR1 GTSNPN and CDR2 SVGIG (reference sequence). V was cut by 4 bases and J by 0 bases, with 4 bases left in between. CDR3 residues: CAWTLSGNTIYF. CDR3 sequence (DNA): TGTGCCTGGACCCTCTCTGGAAACACCATATATTTT.

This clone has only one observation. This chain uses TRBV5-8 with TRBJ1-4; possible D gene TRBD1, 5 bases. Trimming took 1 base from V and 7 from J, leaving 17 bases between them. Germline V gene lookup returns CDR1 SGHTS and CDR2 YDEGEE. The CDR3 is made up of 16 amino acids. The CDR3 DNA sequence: TGTGCCAGCAGCTTGTATCTCCAGGGTGGTGCTGAAAAACTGTTTTTT. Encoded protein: CASSLYLQGGAEKLFF.

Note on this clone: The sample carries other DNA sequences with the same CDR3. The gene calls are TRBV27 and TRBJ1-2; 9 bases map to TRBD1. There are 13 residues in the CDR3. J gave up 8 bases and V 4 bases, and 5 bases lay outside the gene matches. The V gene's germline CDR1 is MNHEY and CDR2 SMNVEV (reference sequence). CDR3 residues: CASSSQGAGGYTF. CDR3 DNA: TGTGCCAGCAGTTCACAGGGGGCGGGGGGCTACACCTTC.

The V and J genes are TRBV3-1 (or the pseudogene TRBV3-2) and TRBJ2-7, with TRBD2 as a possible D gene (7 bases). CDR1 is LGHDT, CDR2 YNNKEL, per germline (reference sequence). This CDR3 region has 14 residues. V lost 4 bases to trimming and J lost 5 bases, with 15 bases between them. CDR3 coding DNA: TGTGCCAGCAGCCGGGTAGGGGGGGCGCACGAGCAGTACTTC. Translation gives CASSRVGGAHEQYF.

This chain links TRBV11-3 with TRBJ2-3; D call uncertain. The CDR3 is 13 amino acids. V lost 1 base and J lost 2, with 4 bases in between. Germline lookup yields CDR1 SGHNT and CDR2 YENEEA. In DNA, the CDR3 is TGTGCCAGCAGCTTAGCCCACACAGATACGCAGTATTTT. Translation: CASSLAHTDTQYF. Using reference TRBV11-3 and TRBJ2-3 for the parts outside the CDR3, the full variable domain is EAGVVQSPRYKIIEKKQPVAFWCNPISGHNTLYWYLQNLGQGPELLIRYENEEAVDDSQLPKDRFSAERLKGVDSTLKIQPAELGDSAVYLCASSLAHTDTQYFGPGTRLTVL.

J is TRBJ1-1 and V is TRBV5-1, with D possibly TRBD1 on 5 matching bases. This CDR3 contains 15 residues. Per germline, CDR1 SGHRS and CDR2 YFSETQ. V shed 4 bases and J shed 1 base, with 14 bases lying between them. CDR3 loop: CASSRGERTNTEAFF. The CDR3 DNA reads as TGCGCCAGCAGCCGGGGGGAACGGACGAACACTGAAGCTTTCTTT.

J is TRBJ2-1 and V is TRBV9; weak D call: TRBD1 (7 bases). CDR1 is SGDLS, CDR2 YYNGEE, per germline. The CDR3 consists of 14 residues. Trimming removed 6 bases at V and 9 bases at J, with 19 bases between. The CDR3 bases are TGTGCCAGCACCAAAGGGCAGGGGGGTGGTGAGCAGTTCTTC. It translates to CASTKGQGGGEQFF.

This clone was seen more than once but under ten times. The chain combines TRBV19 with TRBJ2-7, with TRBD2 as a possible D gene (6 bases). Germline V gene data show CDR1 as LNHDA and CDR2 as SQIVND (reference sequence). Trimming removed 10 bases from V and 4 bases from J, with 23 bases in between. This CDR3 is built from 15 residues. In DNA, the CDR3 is TGTGCCAAACTCCGGGACTCCTGTAGACTTTACGAGCAGTACTTC. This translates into CAKLRDSCRLYEQYF.

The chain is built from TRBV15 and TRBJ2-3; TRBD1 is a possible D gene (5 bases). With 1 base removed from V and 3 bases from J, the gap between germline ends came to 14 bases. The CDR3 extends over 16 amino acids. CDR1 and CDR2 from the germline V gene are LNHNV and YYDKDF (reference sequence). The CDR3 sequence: CATSRADSTATDTQYF. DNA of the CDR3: TGTGCCACCAGCAGAGCCGATTCGACAGCAACAGATACGCAGTATTTT. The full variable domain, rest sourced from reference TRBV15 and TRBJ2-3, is DAMVIQNPRYQVTQFGKPVTLSCSQTLNHNVMYWYQQKSSQAPKLLFHYYDKDFNNEADTPDNFQSRRPNTSFCFLDIRSPGLGDTAMYLCATSRADSTATDTQYFGPGTRLTVL.

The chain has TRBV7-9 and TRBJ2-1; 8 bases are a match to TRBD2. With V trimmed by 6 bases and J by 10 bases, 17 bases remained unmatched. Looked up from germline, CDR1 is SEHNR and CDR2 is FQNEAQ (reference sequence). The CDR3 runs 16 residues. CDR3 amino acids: CASSPRTSGRQWEQFF. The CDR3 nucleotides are TGTGCCAGCAGTCCCAGAACTAGCGGCCGACAATGGGAGCAGTTCTTC.

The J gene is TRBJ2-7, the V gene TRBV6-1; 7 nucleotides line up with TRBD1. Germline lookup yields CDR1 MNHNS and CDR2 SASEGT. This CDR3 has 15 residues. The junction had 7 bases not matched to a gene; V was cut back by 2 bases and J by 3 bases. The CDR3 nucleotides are TGTGCCAGCAGTGAAATGATCAGACAGGGCTACGAGCAGTACTTC. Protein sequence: CASSEMIRQGYEQYF.

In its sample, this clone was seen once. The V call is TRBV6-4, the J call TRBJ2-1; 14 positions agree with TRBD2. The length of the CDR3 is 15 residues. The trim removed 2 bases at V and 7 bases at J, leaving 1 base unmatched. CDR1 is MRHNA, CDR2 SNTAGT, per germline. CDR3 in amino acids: CASSDGTSGGNEQFF. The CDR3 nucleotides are TGTGCCAGCAGTGACGGGACTAGCGGGGGAAATGAGCAGTTCTTC.

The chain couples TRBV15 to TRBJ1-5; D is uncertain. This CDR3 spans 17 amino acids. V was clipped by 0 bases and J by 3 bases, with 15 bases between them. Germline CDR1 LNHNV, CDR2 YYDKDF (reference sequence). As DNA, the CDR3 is TGTGCCACCAGCAGAGATGCGGGCAGGAGAGTCAATCAGCCCCAGCATTTT. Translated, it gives CATSRDAGRRVNQPQHF. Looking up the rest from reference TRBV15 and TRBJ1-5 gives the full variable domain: DAMVIQNPRYQVTQFGKPVTLSCSQTLNHNVMYWYQQKSSQAPKLLFHYYDKDFNNEADTPDNFQSRRPNTSFCFLDIRSPGLGDTAMYLCATSRDAGRRVNQPQHFGDGTRLSIL.

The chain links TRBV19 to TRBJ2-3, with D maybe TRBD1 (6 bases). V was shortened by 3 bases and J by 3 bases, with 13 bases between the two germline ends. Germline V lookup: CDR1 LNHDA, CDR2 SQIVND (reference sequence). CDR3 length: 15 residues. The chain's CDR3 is CASSILGQGTDTQYF. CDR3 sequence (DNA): TGTGCCAGTAGTATCTTGGGTCAGGGGACAGATACGCAGTATTTT. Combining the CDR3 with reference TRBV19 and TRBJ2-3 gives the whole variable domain DGGITQSPKYLFRKEGQNVTLSCEQNLNHDAMYWYRQDPGQGLRLIYYSQIVNDFQKGDIAEGYSVSREKKESFPLTVTSAQKNPTAFYLCASSILGQGTDTQYFGPGTRLTVL.

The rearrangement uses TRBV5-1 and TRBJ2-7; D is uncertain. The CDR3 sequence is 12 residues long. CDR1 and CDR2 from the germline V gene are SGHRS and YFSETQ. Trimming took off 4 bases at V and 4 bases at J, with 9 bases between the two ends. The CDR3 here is CASSVDGYEQYF. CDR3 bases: TGCGCCAGCAGCGTTGACGGGTACGAGCAGTACTTC.

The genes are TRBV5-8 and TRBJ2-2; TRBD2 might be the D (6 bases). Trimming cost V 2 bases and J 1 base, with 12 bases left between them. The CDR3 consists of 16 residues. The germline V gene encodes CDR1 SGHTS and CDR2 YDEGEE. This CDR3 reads CASSFGGVWNTGELFF. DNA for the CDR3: TGTGCCAGCAGCTTCGGCGGGGTTTGGAACACCGGGGAGCTGTTTTTT.

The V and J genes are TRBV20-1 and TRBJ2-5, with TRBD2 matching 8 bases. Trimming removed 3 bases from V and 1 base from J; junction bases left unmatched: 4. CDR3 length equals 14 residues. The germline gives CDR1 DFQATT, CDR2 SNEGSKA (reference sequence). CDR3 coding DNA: TGCAGTGCTAGTCGGGGGGGCCCCCAAGAGACCCAGTACTTC. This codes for CSASRGGPQETQYF.